This T cell receptor (beta chain) was found in a study of T cell responses to AZD1222 COVID-19 vaccine. Broader study findings: The sample set comprised mostly white British donors with more females, and clonal diversity was possibly underestimated. Spike-specific TCR breadth and depth were elevated following two AZD1222 doses.

Turning to this clone: The antigen is not known.

This CDR3 is 14 amino acids long. Germline V CDR1 and CDR2: KGHDR, SFDVKD. Trimming took 4 bases from V and 5 from J, leaving 13 bases between them. Profiled with immunoSEQ multiplex PCR; TCRdb holds only in-frame clones, not every one. The sample contains over 100,000 clones, roughly 87% of which appear only once. This sequence joins TRBV24-1 and TRBJ1-2; D is perhaps TRBD1 (6 bases). The sample consisted of peripheral blood, taken on day 0 of AZD1222 vaccination. This sequence originates from an adult in good health. For the CDR3, the DNA is TGTGCCACCAGTGAACGTGACAGGAGGTATGGCTACACCTTC. Translating it yields CATSERDRRYGYTF.